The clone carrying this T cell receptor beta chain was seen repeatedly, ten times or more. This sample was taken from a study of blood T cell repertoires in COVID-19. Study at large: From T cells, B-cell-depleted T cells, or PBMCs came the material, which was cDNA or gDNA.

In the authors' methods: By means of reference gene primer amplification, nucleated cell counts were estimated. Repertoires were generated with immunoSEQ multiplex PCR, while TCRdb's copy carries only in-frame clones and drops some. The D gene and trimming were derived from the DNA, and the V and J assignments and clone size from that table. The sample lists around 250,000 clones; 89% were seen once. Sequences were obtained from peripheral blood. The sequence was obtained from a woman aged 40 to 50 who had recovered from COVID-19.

The CDR3 DNA reads as TGTGCCAGCAGACCCGGGACAGGGGAAAGTAGATCTGAAGCTTTCTTT. The encoded protein is CASRPGTGESRSEAFF. This chain connects TRBV27 to TRBJ1-1, with 10 bases aligning to TRBD1. The CDR3 has 16 amino acids. J was trimmed by 6 bases and V by 6 bases; bases with no gene match: 13. Per the germline V gene, CDR1 is MNHEY and CDR2 is SMNVEV (reference sequence).